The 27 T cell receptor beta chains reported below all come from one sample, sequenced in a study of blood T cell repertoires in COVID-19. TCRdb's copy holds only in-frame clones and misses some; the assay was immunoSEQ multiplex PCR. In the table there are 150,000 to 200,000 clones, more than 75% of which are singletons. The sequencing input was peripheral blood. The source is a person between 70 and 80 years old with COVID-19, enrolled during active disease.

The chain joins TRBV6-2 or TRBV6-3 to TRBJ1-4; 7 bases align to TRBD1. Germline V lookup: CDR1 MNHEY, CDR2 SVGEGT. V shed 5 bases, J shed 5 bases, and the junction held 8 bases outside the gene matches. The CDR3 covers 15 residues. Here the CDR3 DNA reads TGTGCCAGCAGTACCGACAGGGATAAGAATGAAAAACTGTTTTTT. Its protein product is CASSTDRDKNEKLFF.

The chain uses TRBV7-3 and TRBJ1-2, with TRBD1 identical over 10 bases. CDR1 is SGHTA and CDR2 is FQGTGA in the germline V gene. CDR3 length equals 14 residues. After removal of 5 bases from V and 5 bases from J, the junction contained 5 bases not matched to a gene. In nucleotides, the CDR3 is TGTGCCAGCAGCAATCAGGACAGGGGGTATGGCTACACCTTC. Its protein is CASSNQDRGYGYTF.

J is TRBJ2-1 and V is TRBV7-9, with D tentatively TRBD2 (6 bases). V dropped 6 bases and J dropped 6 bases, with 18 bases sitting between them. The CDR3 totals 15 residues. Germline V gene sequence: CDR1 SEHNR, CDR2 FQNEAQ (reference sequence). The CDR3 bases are TGTGCCAGCAGTTCGGGACTCCGGGTTGGCAATGAGCAGTTCTTC. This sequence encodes CASSSGLRVGNEQFF.

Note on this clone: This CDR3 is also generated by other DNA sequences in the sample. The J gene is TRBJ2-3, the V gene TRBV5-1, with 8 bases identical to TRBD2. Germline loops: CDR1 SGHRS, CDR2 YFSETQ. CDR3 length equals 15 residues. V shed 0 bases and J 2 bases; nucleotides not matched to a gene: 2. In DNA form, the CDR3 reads TGCGCCAGCAGCTTGGAAGCGGGGGACACAGATACGCAGTATTTT. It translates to CASSLEAGDTDTQYF.

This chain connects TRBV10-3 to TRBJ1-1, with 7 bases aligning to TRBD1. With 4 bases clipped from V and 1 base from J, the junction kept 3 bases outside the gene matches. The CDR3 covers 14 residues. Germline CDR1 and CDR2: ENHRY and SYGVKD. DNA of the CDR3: TGTGCCATCAGTGCCTCAGGGGGGAACACTGAAGCTTTCTTT. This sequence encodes CAISASGGNTEAFF.

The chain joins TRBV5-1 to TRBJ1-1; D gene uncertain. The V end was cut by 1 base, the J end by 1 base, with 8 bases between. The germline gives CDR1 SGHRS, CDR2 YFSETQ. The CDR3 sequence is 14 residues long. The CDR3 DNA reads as TGCGCCAGCAGCTTGACGCGACAGAACACTGAAGCTTTCTTT. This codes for CASSLTRQNTEAFF.

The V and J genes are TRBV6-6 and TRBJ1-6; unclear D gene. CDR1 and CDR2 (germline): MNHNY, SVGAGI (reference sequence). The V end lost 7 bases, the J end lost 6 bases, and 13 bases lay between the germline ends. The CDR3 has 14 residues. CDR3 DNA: TGTGCCAGCACTCTAGCCCCCCCTAATTCACCCCTCCACTTT. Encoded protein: CASTLAPPNSPLHF.

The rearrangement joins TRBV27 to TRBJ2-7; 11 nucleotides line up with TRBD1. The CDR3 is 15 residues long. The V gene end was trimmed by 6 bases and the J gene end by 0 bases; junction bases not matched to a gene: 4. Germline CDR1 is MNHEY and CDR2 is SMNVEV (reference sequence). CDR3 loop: CASSPDRGRSYEQYF. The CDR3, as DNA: TGTGCCAGCAGCCCGGACAGGGGGCGCTCCTACGAGCAGTACTTC.

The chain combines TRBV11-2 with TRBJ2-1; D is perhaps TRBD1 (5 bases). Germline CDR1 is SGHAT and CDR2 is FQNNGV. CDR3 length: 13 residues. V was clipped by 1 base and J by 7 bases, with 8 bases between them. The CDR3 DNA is TGTGCCAGCAGCTTAGCAGGGAATAATGAGCAGTTCTTC. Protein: CASSLAGNNEQFF. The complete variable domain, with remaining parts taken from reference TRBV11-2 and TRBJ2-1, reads EAGVAQSPRYKIIEKRQSVAFWCNPISGHATLYWYQQILGQGPKLLIQFQNNGVVDDSQLPKDRFSAERLKGVDSTLKIQPAKLEDSAVYLCASSLAGNNEQFFGPGTRLTVL.

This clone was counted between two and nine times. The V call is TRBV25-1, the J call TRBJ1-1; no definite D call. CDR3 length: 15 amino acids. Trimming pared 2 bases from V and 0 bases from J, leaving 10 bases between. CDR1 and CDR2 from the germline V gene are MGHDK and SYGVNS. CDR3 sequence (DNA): TGTGCCAGCAGTGAAATTGCGCCTATGAACACTGAAGCTTTCTTT. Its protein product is CASSEIAPMNTEAFF.

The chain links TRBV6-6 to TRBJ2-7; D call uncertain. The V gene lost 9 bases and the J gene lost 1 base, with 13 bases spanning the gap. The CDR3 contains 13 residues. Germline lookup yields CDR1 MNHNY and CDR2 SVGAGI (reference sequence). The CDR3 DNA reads TGTGCCAGTACCCTTACAGTTTCCTACGAGCAGTACTTC. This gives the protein CASTLTVSYEQYF.

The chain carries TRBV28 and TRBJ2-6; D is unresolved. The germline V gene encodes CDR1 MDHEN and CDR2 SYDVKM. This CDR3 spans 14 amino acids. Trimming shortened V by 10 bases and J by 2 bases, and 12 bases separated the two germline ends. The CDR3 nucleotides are TGTGCCACTCTTGGCAGGCCTGGGGCCAACGTCCTGACTTTC. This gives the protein CATLGRPGANVLTF.

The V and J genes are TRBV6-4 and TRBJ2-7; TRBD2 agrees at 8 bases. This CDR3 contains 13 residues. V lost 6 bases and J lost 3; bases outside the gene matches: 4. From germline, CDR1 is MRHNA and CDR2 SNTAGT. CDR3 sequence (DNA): TGTGCCAGCAGCGAACGGGGGGGCTACGAGCAGTACTTC. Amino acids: CASSERGGYEQYF.

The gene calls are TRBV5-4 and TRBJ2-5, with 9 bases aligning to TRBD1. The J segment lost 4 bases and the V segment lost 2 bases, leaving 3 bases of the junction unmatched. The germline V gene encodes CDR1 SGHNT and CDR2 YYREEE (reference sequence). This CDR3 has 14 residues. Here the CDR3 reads CASSLQGAGETQYF. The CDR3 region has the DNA TGTGCCAGCAGCTTACAGGGGGCTGGAGAGACCCAGTACTTC.

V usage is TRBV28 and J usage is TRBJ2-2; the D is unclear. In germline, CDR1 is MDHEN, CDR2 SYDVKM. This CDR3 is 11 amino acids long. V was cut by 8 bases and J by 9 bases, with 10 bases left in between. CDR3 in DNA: TGTGCCAGCGGCCAGAGGTGGGAGCTGTTTTTT. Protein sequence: CASGQRWELFF. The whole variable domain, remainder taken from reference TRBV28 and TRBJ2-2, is DVKVTQSSRYLVKRTGEKVFLECVQDMDHENMFWYRQDPGLGLRLIYFSYDVKMKEKGDIPEGYSVSREKKERFSLILESASTNQTSMYLCASGQRWELFFGEGSRLTVL.

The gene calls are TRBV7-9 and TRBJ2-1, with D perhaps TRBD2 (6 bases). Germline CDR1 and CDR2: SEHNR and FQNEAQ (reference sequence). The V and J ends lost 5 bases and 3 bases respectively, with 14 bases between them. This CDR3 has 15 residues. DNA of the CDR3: TGTGCCAGCAGCCGCGACTTGGGACTCTACAATGAGCAGTTCTTC. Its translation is CASSRDLGLYNEQFF. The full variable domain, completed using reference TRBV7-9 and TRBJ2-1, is DTGVSQNPRHKITKRGQNVTFRCDPISEHNRLYWYRQTLGQGPEFLTYFQNEAQLEKSRLLSDRFSAERPKGSFSTLEIQRTEQGDSAMYLCASSRDLGLYNEQFFGPGTRLTVL.

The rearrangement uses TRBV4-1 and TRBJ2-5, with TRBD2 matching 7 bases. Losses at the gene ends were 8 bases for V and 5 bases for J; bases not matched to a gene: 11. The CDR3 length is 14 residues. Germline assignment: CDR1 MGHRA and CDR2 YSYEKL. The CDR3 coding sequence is TGCGCCAGCGCCTCACAGGCGGGAGACGAGACCCAGTACTTC. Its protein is CASASQAGDETQYF.

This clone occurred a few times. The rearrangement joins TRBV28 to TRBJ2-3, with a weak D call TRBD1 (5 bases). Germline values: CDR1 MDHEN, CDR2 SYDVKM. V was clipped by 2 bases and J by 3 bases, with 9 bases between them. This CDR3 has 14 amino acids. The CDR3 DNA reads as TGTGCCAGCAGTTTAGACGCAGGGACAGATACGCAGTATTTT. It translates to CASSLDAGTDTQYF.

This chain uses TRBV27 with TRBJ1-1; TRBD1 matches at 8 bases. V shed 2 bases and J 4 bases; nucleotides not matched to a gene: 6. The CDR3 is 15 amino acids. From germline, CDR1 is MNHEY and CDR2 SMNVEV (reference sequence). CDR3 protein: CASSLAGGGGTEAFF. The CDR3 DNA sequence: TGTGCCAGCAGTTTAGCAGGGGGCGGCGGCACTGAAGCTTTCTTT.

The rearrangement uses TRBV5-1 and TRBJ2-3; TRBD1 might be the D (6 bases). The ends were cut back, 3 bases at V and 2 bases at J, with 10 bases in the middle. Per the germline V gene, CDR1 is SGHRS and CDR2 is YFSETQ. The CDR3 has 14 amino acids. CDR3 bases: TGCGCCAGCAGCTGGACAGAAGACACAGATACGCAGTATTTT. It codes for CASSWTEDTDTQYF. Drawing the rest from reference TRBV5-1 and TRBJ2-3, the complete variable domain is KAGVTQTPRYLIKTRGQQVTLSCSPISGHRSVSWYQQTPGQGLQFLFEYFSETQRNKGNFPGRFSGRQFSNSRSEMNVSTLELGDSALYLCASSWTEDTDTQYFGPGTRLTVL.

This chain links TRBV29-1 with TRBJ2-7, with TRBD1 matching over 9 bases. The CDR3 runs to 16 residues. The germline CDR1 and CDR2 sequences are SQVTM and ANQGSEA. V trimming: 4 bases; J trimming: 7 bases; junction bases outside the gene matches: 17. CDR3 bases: TGCAGCGTTGTTTACACGGGACAGGGTAGGGCCAGGGAGCAGTACTTC. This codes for CSVVYTGQGRAREQYF.

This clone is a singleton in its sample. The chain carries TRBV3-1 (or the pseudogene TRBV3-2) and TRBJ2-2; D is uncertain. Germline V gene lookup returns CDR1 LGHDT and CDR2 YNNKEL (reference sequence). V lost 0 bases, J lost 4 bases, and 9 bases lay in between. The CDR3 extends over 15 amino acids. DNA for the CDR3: TGTGCCAGCAGCCAAGAGTGGTCCAGCACCGGGGAGCTGTTTTTT. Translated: CASSQEWSSTGELFF.

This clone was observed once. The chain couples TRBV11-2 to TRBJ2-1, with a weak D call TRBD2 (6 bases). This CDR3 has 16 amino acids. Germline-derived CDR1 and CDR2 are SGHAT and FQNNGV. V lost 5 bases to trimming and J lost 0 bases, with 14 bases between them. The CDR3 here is CASSRGGDRSYNEQFF. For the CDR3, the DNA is TGTGCCAGCAGCCGGGGCGGGGACCGCTCCTACAATGAGCAGTTCTTC. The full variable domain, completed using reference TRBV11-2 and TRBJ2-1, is EAGVAQSPRYKIIEKRQSVAFWCNPISGHATLYWYQQILGQGPKLLIQFQNNGVVDDSQLPKDRFSAERLKGVDSTLKIQPAKLEDSAVYLCASSRGGDRSYNEQFFGPGTRLTVL.

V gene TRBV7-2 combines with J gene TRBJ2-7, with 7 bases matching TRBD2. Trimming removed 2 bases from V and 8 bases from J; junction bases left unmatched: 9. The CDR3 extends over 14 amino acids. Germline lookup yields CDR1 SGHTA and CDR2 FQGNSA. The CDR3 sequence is CASSLRMREIQQYF. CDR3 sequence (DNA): TGTGCCAGCAGCTTAAGGATGCGGGAGATCCAGCAGTACTTC.

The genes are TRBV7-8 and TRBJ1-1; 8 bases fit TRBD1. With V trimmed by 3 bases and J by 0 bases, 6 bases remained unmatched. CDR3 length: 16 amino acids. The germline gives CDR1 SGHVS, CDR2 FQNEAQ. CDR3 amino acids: CASSLQGAEMNTEAFF. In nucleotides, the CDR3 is TGTGCCAGCAGCTTGCAGGGGGCAGAGATGAACACTGAAGCTTTCTTT.

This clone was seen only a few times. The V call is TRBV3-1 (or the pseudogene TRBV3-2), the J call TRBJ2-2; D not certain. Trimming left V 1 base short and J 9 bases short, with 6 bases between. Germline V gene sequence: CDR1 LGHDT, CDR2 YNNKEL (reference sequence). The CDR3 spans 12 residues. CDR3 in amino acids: CASSQGDWELFF. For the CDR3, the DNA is TGTGCCAGCAGCCAAGGTGACTGGGAGCTGTTTTTT.

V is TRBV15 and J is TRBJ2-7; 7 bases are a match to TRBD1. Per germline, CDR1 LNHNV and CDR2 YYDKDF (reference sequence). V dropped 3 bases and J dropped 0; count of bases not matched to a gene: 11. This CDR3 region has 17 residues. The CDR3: CATSRGRGQSSSYEQYF. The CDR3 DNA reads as TGTGCCACCAGCAGGGGCCGGGGACAGTCTAGCTCCTACGAGCAGTACTTC.